The rows below give T cell receptor beta chains drawn from one sample of a study of cytomegalovirus exposure and HLA in healthy donors. The table came from immunoSEQ multiplex PCR; TCRdb's copy has only in-frame clones and leaves some out. The table shows 150,000 to 200,000 clones, with about 59% occurring only once. Sequencing was carried out using PBMCs. Receptor source: a man aged 35-49 years in good health and CMV-seronegative. Each CDR3 is given with its conserved first and last residue. Each record gives: J gene, V gene, clone size, D gene, CDR3 DNA, CDR3 protein. D genes are given only for firm matches. A clone size is listed for some rows: how often the clone was seen (once, few, many), or a class if it is expanded.

j_call: TRBJ2-7; v_call: TRBV5-4; clone_size: -; d_call: TRBD2; cdr3_nt: TGTGCCAGCAGCTTGGTTCCTAGCGGCGAGCAGTACTTC; cdr3_aa: CASSLVPSGEQYF
j_call: TRBJ1-2; v_call: TRBV30; clone_size: once; d_call: -; cdr3_nt: TGTGCCTGGAGTGTAGCCCAAGCGGGAGTTCGAATCTTC; cdr3_aa: CAWSVAQAGVRIF
j_call: TRBJ1-5; v_call: TRBV6-6; clone_size: -; d_call: TRBD1; cdr3_nt: TGTGCCAGCAGCCCCCTGGGACAGAACAATCAGCCCCAGCATTTT; cdr3_aa: CASSPLGQNNQPQHF
j_call: TRBJ2-7; v_call: TRBV7-6; clone_size: -; d_call: -; cdr3_nt: TGTGCCAGCAGCTTAGTCCCGCGAGCGGCCTACGAGCAGTACTTC; cdr3_aa: CASSLVPRAAYEQYF
j_call: TRBJ2-7; v_call: TRBV5-1; clone_size: once; d_call: TRBD2; cdr3_nt: TGCGCCAGCACCGGACGGGGGGTAGGTGAGCAGTACTTC; cdr3_aa: CASTGRGVGEQYF
j_call: TRBJ1-2; v_call: TRBV6-1; clone_size: once; d_call: TRBD1; cdr3_nt: TGTGCCAGCAGTGCGGGACAGGGTAGACTTCAGGGCTACACCTTC; cdr3_aa: CASSAGQGRLQGYTF
j_call: TRBJ2-5; v_call: TRBV18; clone_size: -; d_call: TRBD2; cdr3_nt: TGTGCCAGCTCACCGACTAGCGGGATGGAGACCCAGTACTTC; cdr3_aa: CASSPTSGMETQYF
j_call: TRBJ2-2; v_call: TRBV4-1; clone_size: few; d_call: -; cdr3_nt: TGCGCCAGCAGCCGGGGGGGGCTCGGGGCCGGGGAGCTGTTTTTT; cdr3_aa: CASSRGGLGAGELFF
j_call: TRBJ2-1; v_call: TRBV5-1; clone_size: -; d_call: TRBD2; cdr3_nt: TGCGCCAGCAGCTTGGCTCCTCATAGCGGGGGGCGGTACAATGAGCAGTTCTTC; cdr3_aa: CASSLAPHSGGRYNEQFF
j_call: TRBJ1-2; v_call: TRBV5-1; clone_size: -; d_call: TRBD1; cdr3_nt: TGCGCCAGCAGTTACTTCGGACAGGACTATGGCTACACCTTC; cdr3_aa: CASSYFGQDYGYTF
j_call: TRBJ2-1; v_call: TRBV5-1; clone_size: -; d_call: -; cdr3_nt: TGCGCCAGCAGCTTGGGGGACGGGAGCTCCTACAATGAGCAGTTCTTC; cdr3_aa: CASSLGDGSSYNEQFF
j_call: TRBJ2-4; v_call: TRBV6-1; clone_size: once; d_call: TRBD2; cdr3_nt: TGTGCCAGCAGTGGTGGAATAGCGGGAGTCGGGAACATTCAGTACTTC; cdr3_aa: CASSGGIAGVGNIQYF
j_call: TRBJ1-5; v_call: TRBV19; clone_size: few; d_call: TRBD1; cdr3_nt: TGTGCCAGTAGTGGGCAGGGGGCAATGCCCCAGCATTTT; cdr3_aa: CASSGQGAMPQHF
j_call: TRBJ2-7; v_call: TRBV6-1; clone_size: few; d_call: -; cdr3_nt: TGTGCCAGCAGTGAAAGGGGTTTTCGGTCCTACGAGCAGTACTTC; cdr3_aa: CASSERGFRSYEQYF
j_call: TRBJ2-4; v_call: TRBV18; clone_size: -; d_call: -; cdr3_nt: TGTGCCAGCTCAGAGAGTGAGGAAAACATTCAGTACTTC; cdr3_aa: CASSESEENIQYF
j_call: TRBJ1-2; v_call: TRBV6-5; clone_size: -; d_call: TRBD1; cdr3_nt: TGTGCCAGCAGGACCCCCGGGACAGGGGGTTCGGGCTACACCTTC; cdr3_aa: CASRTPGTGGSGYTF
j_call: TRBJ2-7; v_call: TRBV18; clone_size: few; d_call: -; cdr3_nt: TGTGCCAGCTCACCTCAGGACGAGCAGTACTTC; cdr3_aa: CASSPQDEQYF